This T cell receptor beta chain stems from a study of blood T cell repertoires in COVID-19. Here immunoSEQ multiplex PCR was the method, and the copy in TCRdb shows in-frame clones only, minus some. The table has approximately 200,000 clones, approximately 90% seen once; the top ten hold about 4.5%. Trimming removed 6 bases from V and 9 bases from J; junction bases left unmatched: 9. The CDR3 runs to 14 residues. Germline assignment: CDR1 WSHSY and CDR2 SAAADI. The chain carries TRBV10-2 and TRBJ2-7; 12 positions match TRBD1. The sequencing sample was made of peripheral blood. The receptor was derived from a middle-aged man with acute or convalescent COVID-19. CDR3 sequence: CASRSGTGGASQYF. CDR3 sequence (DNA): TGCGCCAGCAGATCCGGGACAGGGGGCGCCTCGCAGTACTTC.